Following are 5 T cell receptor beta chains from one sample sequenced in a study of molecular identifiers for immune sequencing clone quantification. Each CDR3 protein is one row after TCRdb ran MiXCR on the PCR reads. The sample holds approximately 500,000 distinct CDR3 sequences, over 20% seen once. The sample consisted of naive CD8+ T cells from blood, with Jurkat cell RNA spiked in. Described subset: FACS-sorted CD8+CD4-CCR7+CD45RA+ naive T cells. These receptors were collected from a human donor in good health. Some libraries in this study had Jurkat cell RNA spiked in.

This clonotype was counted only a few times. The gene calls are TRBV5-6 and TRBJ2-7; D gene ambiguous. V lost 1 base and J lost 2, with 10 bases in between. Germline-derived CDR1 and CDR2 are SGHDT and YYEEEE. CDR3 length: 14 residues. CDR3 protein: CASSLFSVPYEQYF. The CDR3 DNA reads as TGTGCCAGCAGCTTGTTTTCCGTGCCCTACGAGCAGTACTTC.

This clonotype has at least ten counts. The genes are TRBV6-4 and TRBJ2-1, with D possibly being TRBD1 (5 bases). This CDR3 has 15 amino acids. V shed 4 bases and J shed 0 bases, with 10 bases lying between them. Germline CDR1 is MRHNA and CDR2 is SNTAGT. The CDR3 reads CASSAADSSYNEQFF. In nucleotides, the CDR3 is TGTGCCAGCAGTGCAGCAGACAGCTCCTACAATGAGCAGTTCTTC.

This clonotype was seen at least ten times. This chain joins TRBV7-9 and TRBJ2-3; 7 bases agree with TRBD1. The CDR3 sequence is 15 residues long. CDR1 and CDR2 (germline): SEHNR, FQNEAQ (reference sequence). V gave up 5 bases and J gave up 0 bases; unmatched junction bases: 5. CDR3: CASSRQGISTDTQYF. The CDR3 nucleotides are TGTGCCAGCAGCAGACAGGGTATTAGCACAGATACGCAGTATTTT. Based on the CDR3 plus reference TRBV7-9 and TRBJ2-3, the full variable domain is DTGVSQNPRHKITKRGQNVTFRCDPISEHNRLYWYRQTLGQGPEFLTYFQNEAQLEKSRLLSDRFSAERPKGSFSTLEIQRTEQGDSAMYLCASSRQGISTDTQYFGPGTRLTVL.

This clonotype was seen a few times. The chain employs TRBV24-1 and TRBJ2-7; D is uncertain. CDR3 length: 12 amino acids. Germline CDR1 KGHDR, CDR2 SFDVKD. The germline V and J ends were trimmed by 4 bases and 2 bases, with 5 bases remaining between them. In DNA form, the CDR3 reads TGTGCCACCAGTGAAGGGCCCTACGAGCAGTACTTC. Protein product: CATSEGPYEQYF.

This clonotype has just one count. The rearrangement joins TRBV19 to TRBJ1-1, with D possibly being TRBD1 (5 bases). This CDR3 has 16 residues. V was trimmed by 5 bases and J by 1 base, leaving 17 bases between them. CDR1 and CDR2 from the germline V gene are LNHDA and SQIVND (reference sequence). The CDR3 nucleotides are TGTGCCAGTAGTTGGGGCTACTTAGGCCAGAACACTGAAGCTTTCTTT. The encoded protein is CASSWGYLGQNTEAFF.